The 31 T cell receptor beta chains below were found in one sample sequenced in a study of T cells in Graves' hyperthyroidism and ophthalmopathy. Regions amplified from RNA transcripts were the TCR beta CDR3 regions. With the HTBI primer set, the TCR CDR3 went through a first round of RT-PCR. TCRdb reprocessed the multiplex PCR reads with MiXCR, giving one entry per CDR3 protein. The data hold roughly 380,000 distinct CDR3 sequences, with around 14% observed a single time. Input material: blood. These receptors all stem from a woman aged 60-75 years with Graves' hyperthyroidism.

This clonotype was seen at least ten times. The chain uses TRBV12-3 or TRBV12-4 and TRBJ2-1, with 7 bases identical to TRBD2. Unmatched junction bases numbered 8, after V lost 6 bases and J lost 6 bases. The CDR3 contains 14 residues. The CDR3 sequence is CASSLREDSNEQFF. The CDR3, as DNA: TGTGCCAGCAGCCTCCGGGAGGATTCCAATGAGCAGTTCTTC.

This clonotype has just a few counts. This chain joins TRBV9 and TRBJ2-1, with 11 bases aligning to TRBD2. Looked up from germline, CDR1 is SGDLS and CDR2 is YYNGEE. The CDR3 totals 16 residues. V trimming: 0 bases; J trimming: 4 bases; junction bases outside the gene matches: 3. The chain's CDR3 is CASSVVRTSGYNEQFF. CDR3 in DNA: TGTGCCAGCAGCGTAGTAAGGACTAGCGGGTACAATGAGCAGTTCTTC.

The chain combines TRBV7-9 with TRBJ2-7, with TRBD1 as a possible D gene (5 bases). Trimming shortened V by 0 bases and J by 5 bases, and 14 bases separated the two germline ends. Germline V gives CDR1 SEHNR, CDR2 FQNEAQ (reference sequence). CDR3 length equals 15 residues. CDR3: CASSLAVGEFHEQYF. The CDR3 nucleotides are TGTGCCAGCAGCTTAGCGGTAGGGGAATTCCACGAGCAGTACTTC. Supplemented by reference TRBV7-9 and TRBJ2-7, the full variable domain reads DTGVSQNPRHKITKRGQNVTFRCDPISEHNRLYWYRQTLGQGPEFLTYFQNEAQLEKSRLLSDRFSAERPKGSFSTLEIQRTEQGDSAMYLCASSLAVGEFHEQYFGPGTRLTVT.

The rearrangement joins TRBV10-2 to TRBJ2-5, with 11 nucleotides matching TRBD1. In germline, CDR1 is WSHSY, CDR2 SAAADI. The V and J ends lost 8 bases and 5 bases, in that order; junction bases with no gene match: 4. CDR3 length equals 13 residues. The CDR3 bases are TGCGCCAGCGGAAGGGACAGGGGGGAGACCCAGTACTTC. Translating gives CASGRDRGETQYF.

CDR3 DNA: TGTGCCAGCAGCGTAGTCGGGCAGGCGTCTTACAATGAGCAGTTCTTC. This gives the protein CASSVVGQASYNEQFF. V is TRBV9 and J is TRBJ2-1; D call uncertain. This CDR3 has 16 residues. V lost 0 bases to trimming and J lost 4 bases, with 14 bases between them. Germline V gene sequence: CDR1 SGDLS, CDR2 YYNGEE.

About this clonotype itself: One end of the junction fails to match germline, which may point to a read error. This chain joins TRBV7-3 and TRBJ2-5; 9 bases are shared with TRBD1. In germline, CDR1 is SGHTA, CDR2 FQGTGA. This CDR3 has 15 residues. CDR3 sequence (DNA): TGTGCCAGCAGCTCAGGGACAGGGATGACGGAGACCCAGCACTTC. Encoded protein: CASSSGTGMTETQHF.

This clonotype was found many times. V usage is TRBV2 and J usage is TRBJ2-1; unclear D gene. The CDR3 contains 11 residues. V shed 4 bases and J shed 9 bases, with 7 bases lying between them. Germline values: CDR1 SNHLY, CDR2 FYNNEI. In nucleotides, the CDR3 is TGTGCCAGCAGTGGTAGCTCTGAGCAGTTCTTC. Translated, it gives CASSGSSEQFF.

This clonotype was picked up many times. The rearrangement links TRBV11-3 to TRBJ2-1; D is ambiguous. V lost 8 bases and J lost 10, with 15 bases in between. The CDR3 is made up of 12 amino acids. The germline gives CDR1 SGHNT, CDR2 YENEEA. Here the CDR3 DNA reads TGTGCCAGCGGCGTTATCGGCGGCGAGCAGTTCTTC. Translated, it gives CASGVIGGEQFF.

This clonotype was recorded a few times. The rearrangement joins TRBV5-1 to TRBJ1-2; TRBD1 is a possible D gene (5 bases). Trimming left V 4 bases short and J 6 bases short, with 13 bases between. The CDR3 totals 13 residues. CDR1 SGHRS and CDR2 YFSETQ come from the germline V gene. CDR3 sequence reads: CASSAVGGDGYTF. Written as DNA, the CDR3 is TGCGCCAGCAGCGCGGTCGGGGGGGATGGCTACACCTTC.

The chain employs TRBV27 and TRBJ1-2, with a possible D match to TRBD1 (5 bases). CDR3 length equals 15 residues. The germline V and J ends were trimmed by 1 base and 4 bases, with 13 bases remaining between them. Germline-derived CDR1 and CDR2 are MNHEY and SMNVEV (reference sequence). CDR3 region: CASSLLGQPIYGYTF. CDR3 in DNA: TGTGCCAGCAGTTTATTGGGGCAGCCCATCTATGGCTACACCTTC.

This clonotype was counted many times. The J gene is TRBJ2-1, the V gene TRBV6-1; 12 positions agree with TRBD2. CDR1 is MNHNS and CDR2 is SASEGT in the germline V gene. Trimming removed 5 bases from V and 4 bases from J; junction bases left unmatched: 6. The CDR3 consists of 16 residues. The CDR3 is CASSYDLAGGYNEQFF. CDR3 nucleotides: TGTGCCAGCAGTTACGATCTAGCGGGAGGGTACAATGAGCAGTTCTTC.

Regarding this clonotype: The junction and the germline gene differ at one end; a read error may be behind it. This chain uses TRBV7-9 with TRBJ2-7; tentatively, D is TRBD1 (6 bases). The CDR3 covers 15 residues. The germline CDR1 and CDR2 sequences are SEHNR and FQNEAQ (reference sequence). CDR3 region: CASSGNRVSYYEHYF. In DNA, the CDR3 is TGTGCCAGCAGCGGCAACAGGGTCTCTTACTACGAGCATTACTTC.

The chain is built from TRBV9 and TRBJ2-7; 13 positions agree with TRBD2. V was pared by 0 bases and J by 6 bases, with 12 bases of the junction left unmatched. The germline gives CDR1 SGDLS, CDR2 YYNGEE. The CDR3 runs to 18 residues. The CDR3 DNA is TGTGCCAGCAGCGTAGACATCGGGGGACTAGCGGGAAGGTTCGAGCAGTACTTC. It translates to CASSVDIGGLAGRFEQYF.

This clonotype has a count of ten or more. The V gene is TRBV2, the J gene TRBJ2-1; D uncertain. Germline V gene sequence: CDR1 SNHLY, CDR2 FYNNEI. This CDR3 has 13 amino acids. Trimming cost V 3 bases and J 5 bases, with 8 bases left between them. In DNA form, the CDR3 reads TGTGCCAGCAGTGATTGGGGTAACAATGAGCAGTTCTTC. This translates into CASSDWGNNEQFF.

This clonotype came up many times. The rearrangement uses TRBV6-1 and TRBJ1-1, with D possibly being TRBD1 (6 bases). There are 15 residues in the CDR3. CDR1 MNHNS and CDR2 SASEGT come from the germline V gene. Deletions cut 5 bases from V and 4 bases from J, with 17 bases between. CDR3 protein: CASSRGAYLGTEAFF. Here the CDR3 DNA reads TGTGCCAGCAGTAGGGGGGCTTACCTGGGCACTGAAGCTTTCTTT.

This clonotype was counted many times. J is TRBJ2-2 and V is TRBV20-1; 9 nucleotides line up with TRBD1. The germline CDR1 and CDR2 sequences are DFQATT and SNEGSKA (reference sequence). With V trimmed by 4 bases and J by 4 bases, 4 bases remained unmatched. The CDR3 is 14 residues long. CDR3 nucleotide sequence: TGCAGTGCTACCACAGGGGGCTTCACCGGGGAGCTGTTTTTT. Translated: CSATTGGFTGELFF.

This clonotype occurred many times. The J gene is TRBJ2-5, the V gene TRBV20-1; D call uncertain. Trimming shortened V by 2 bases and J by 7 bases, and 20 bases separated the two germline ends. The CDR3 sequence is 15 residues long. CDR1 and CDR2 from the germline V gene are DFQATT and SNEGSKA (reference sequence). CDR3 protein: CSARPYSGPYGTQYF. The CDR3 DNA is TGCAGTGCTAGACCTTACTCCGGACCCTACGGGACCCAGTACTTC.

The chain recombines TRBV4-1 with TRBJ2-1; unclear D gene. Trimming cost V 2 bases and J 12 bases, with 17 bases left between them. Germline V gene data show CDR1 as MGHRA and CDR2 as YSYEKL. CDR3 size: 14 residues. This CDR3 reads CASSQPSIRPLQFF. As DNA, the CDR3 is TGCGCCAGCAGCCAACCGTCGATTCGACCCCTGCAGTTCTTC.

This clonotype was detected many times. The chain combines TRBV28 with TRBJ1-3; 9 positions match TRBD1. The trim removed 5 bases at V and 4 bases at J, leaving 12 bases unmatched. Germline V gives CDR1 MDHEN, CDR2 SYDVKM. The CDR3 runs to 17 residues. The CDR3 DNA reads as TGTGCCAGCAGTCCCGCACAGGGGGCTGATTTGGGAAACACCATATATTTT. Its translation: CASSPAQGADLGNTIYF.

V usage is TRBV6-1 and J usage is TRBJ2-2, with D possibly matching TRBD1 (6 bases). The CDR3 length is 13 residues. Between the trimmed V and J ends, which lost 6 bases and 4 bases, there was a span of 9 bases. The germline V gene has CDR1 MNHNS and CDR2 SASEGT. CDR3 protein: CASRTGLTGELFF. The DNA of the CDR3 is TGTGCCAGCAGGACAGGACTCACCGGGGAGCTGTTTTTT.

As concerns this clonotype: This may be a read error, as it is one base from a much larger clone. The V call is TRBV12-3 or TRBV12-4, the J call TRBJ2-1; 10 nucleotides line up with TRBD2. The assigned J gene may be wrong: the sequence end matches TRBJ2-7 better. The CDR3 has 23 amino acids. The CDR3, as DNA: TGTGCCAGCAGTTTGGTGTTGGGGGGTAAGGCTAGCGGGAGTGGGGGCTCCTACAATGAGCAGTACTTC. Translating gives CASSLVLGGKASGSGGSYNEQYF.

This clonotype was detected ten times or more. The rearrangement joins TRBV7-9 to TRBJ2-3; D is perhaps TRBD2 (6 bases). Germline values: CDR1 SEHNR, CDR2 FQNEAQ (reference sequence). V was pared by 0 bases and J by 4 bases, with 14 bases between. CDR3 length equals 16 residues. CDR3 protein: CASSLAQTRTADTQYF. CDR3 sequence (DNA): TGTGCCAGCAGCTTAGCCCAGACTAGGACGGCAGATACGCAGTATTTT. Combining the CDR3 with reference TRBV7-9 and TRBJ2-3 gives the whole variable domain DTGVSQNPRHKITKRGQNVTFRCDPISEHNRLYWYRQTLGQGPEFLTYFQNEAQLEKSRLLSDRFSAERPKGSFSTLEIQRTEQGDSAMYLCASSLAQTRTADTQYFGPGTRLTVL.

Remarks on this clonotype: This could be a read error, since a much larger clone is one nucleotide away. The chain combines TRBV5-1 with TRBJ2-3; D call uncertain. The CDR3 sequence is 15 residues long. Germline values: CDR1 SGHRS, CDR2 YFSETQ. The CDR3, as DNA: TGCGTCGGCAGCTTGATTGTCAGCCAAACAGATACGCAGTATTTT. Residues: CVGSLIVSQTDTQYF.

This clonotype has at least ten counts. V usage is TRBV28 and J usage is TRBJ2-3, with TRBD2 matching 7 bases. Germline values: CDR1 MDHEN, CDR2 SYDVKM. The CDR3 covers 15 residues. V lost 5 bases and J lost 5; bases outside the gene matches: 10. Here the CDR3 reads CASSMGLSTGDTQYF. The CDR3 DNA is TGTGCCAGCAGTATGGGACTATCTACGGGAGATACGCAGTATTTT.

The chain couples TRBV3-1 to TRBJ2-6; D is perhaps TRBD1 or TRBD2 (5 bases each). Trimming took off 8 bases at V and 0 bases at J, with 20 bases between the two ends. Germline assignment: CDR1 LGHDT and CDR2 YNNKEL (reference sequence). The CDR3 extends over 18 amino acids. In DNA, the CDR3 is TGTGCCAGCCCCCAGGTGCCGGGGCCCCTCTCTGGGGCCAACGTCCTGACTTTC. It yields the protein CASPQVPGPLSGANVLTF.

CDR3 nucleotides: TGTGCCAGCAGGAGGGGCGGGGCCCCGCCCAAAGAGACCCAGTACTTC. Protein product: CASRRGGAPPKETQYF. This chain uses TRBV6-2 or TRBV6-3 with TRBJ2-5; maybe TRBD2 (6 bases). CDR3 length equals 16 residues. Germline CDR1 reads MNHEY; CDR2 reads SVGEGT. Deletions cut 6 bases from V and 3 bases from J, with 20 bases between.

This clonotype has at least ten counts. The V call is TRBV24-1, the J call TRBJ2-3, with D unclear. Germline CDR1 is KGHDR and CDR2 is SFDVKD. CDR3 length: 12 amino acids. V shed 5 bases and J shed 6 bases, with 8 bases lying between them. The CDR3 DNA reads as TGTGCCACCAGTGGAAGTCAGGATACGCAGTATTTT. Translating it yields CATSGSQDTQYF.

This clonotype has a count of ten or more. This chain uses TRBV12-3 or TRBV12-4 with TRBJ2-7, with D maybe TRBD2 (5 bases). Trimming cost V 0 bases and J 2 bases, with 8 bases left between them. The CDR3 consists of 14 residues. The CDR3 nucleotides read TGTGCCAGCAGTTTAGCGGGAGTTCCCTACGAGCAGTACTTC. Its protein is CASSLAGVPYEQYF.

In this sample, this clonotype turned up many times. The chain employs TRBV27 and TRBJ2-1; 7 positions agree with TRBD1. From germline, CDR1 is MNHEY and CDR2 SMNVEV (reference sequence). V lost 5 bases and J lost 4; bases outside the gene matches: 11. There are 16 residues in the CDR3. The DNA for the CDR3 is TGTGCCAGCAGTACGCTTGGACAGGACCCTTACAATGAGCAGTTCTTC. Amino acids: CASSTLGQDPYNEQFF.

This clonotype was recorded at least ten times. V and J are TRBV3-1 and TRBJ1-1; the D is unclear. Trimming took 2 bases from V and 5 from J, leaving 9 bases between them. Germline V gene sequence: CDR1 LGHDT, CDR2 YNNKEL (reference sequence). The length of the CDR3 is 13 residues. The CDR3 here is CASSQPSETEAFF. In nucleotides, the CDR3 is TGTGCCAGCAGCCAACCATCCGAAACTGAAGCTTTCTTT.

V gene TRBV20-1 combines with J gene TRBJ2-5; 9 bases align to TRBD2. The germline V gene encodes CDR1 DFQATT and CDR2 SNEGSKA (reference sequence). The CDR3 is 12 residues long. CDR3 protein: CSLAGVEETQYF. The DNA for the CDR3 is TGCAGCTTAGCGGGAGTGGAAGAGACCCAGTACTTC.